Sequencing of this T cell receptor beta chain was carried out in a study of T cells after yellow fever vaccination. In the study overall: SMART-Seq v4 Ultra Low Input handled preparation of low-cell-number fractions.

Points from the study as a whole: From the bulk population, abundant clonotypes could contaminate and appear within FACS-sorted repertoires. A weaker secondary response peaked on day 5, the primary on day 15.

As TCR cDNA was made by 5'RACE template switching, a universal primer site and UMIs were added. TCRdb recomputed calls from the 5' RACE reads with MiXCR, one row per CDR3 protein. Of just under 600,000 distinct CDR3 sequences in the sample, approximately 15% are singletons; the top ten hold roughly 13%. This clonotype was seen only a few times. Its antigen is unknown. Trimming took off 5 bases at V and 4 bases at J, with 12 bases between the two ends. This CDR3 comprises 15 residues. The source of this sequence is a man aged 30 to 39 who received the YFV17D yellow fever vaccine. This chain joins TRBV12-3 or TRBV12-4 and TRBJ2-6; D gene ambiguous. Sequencing used PBMCs, obtained on the day of the yellow fever booster vaccination. CDR3 in amino acids: CASSPGWAGANVLTF. The CDR3 DNA is TGTGCCAGCAGTCCCGGGTGGGCCGGGGCCAACGTCCTGACTTTC.